This T cell receptor (beta chain) was captured by sequencing in a study of T-cell reconstitution after alpha-beta-depleted transplantation in children. Study outcomes and limitations: Counts and diversity of T cells one year after transplant came mostly from newly produced T cells. Reports say that about two months after transplant, the alpha-beta T cells came out of several hundred graft clones that had expanded.

Preparation of the TCRbeta library was carried out with unique molecular identifiers. MiXCR, applied by TCRdb to the PCR reads, yields one record per CDR3 protein. The repertoire includes some 200,000 distinct CDR3 sequences, roughly 10% of them detected once, and about 30% sits in the top ten. To note about this clonotype: Its antigen is undetermined.

V shed 2 bases, J shed 2 bases, and the junction held 4 bases outside the gene matches. The CDR3 length is 15 residues. Germline V CDR1 and CDR2: SEHNR, FQNEAQ (reference sequence). The sequence came from a child younger than two with acute myeloid leukemia, due to receive a stem cell transplant. The J gene is TRBJ2-3, the V gene TRBV7-9; the match to TRBD2 covers 7 bases. Source: PBMCs, taken before TCRalphabeta/CD19-depleted stem cell transplant. CDR3 bases: TGTGCCAGCAGCTTATCCCTAGCGGCCACAGATACGCAGTATTTT. This translates into CASSLSLAATDTQYF.